The 20 T cell receptor beta chains below were found in one sample sequenced in a study of blood T cell repertoires in COVID-19. TCRdb's table, derived via immunoSEQ multiplex PCR, lists solely in-frame clones and lacks some. Of 270,000 or so clones listed, less than 95% were seen once; the top ten hold approximately 2.9%. The sequencing sample was made of PBMCs or T cells enriched from blood (not recorded which). The receptor source for this set is a man between 40 and 49 years old who had been exposed to COVID-19.

V is TRBV7-9 and J is TRBJ1-2; 9 bases are shared with TRBD1. CDR1 is SEHNR and CDR2 is FQNEAQ in the germline V gene (reference sequence). J gave up 4 bases and V 5 bases, and 17 bases lay outside the gene matches. CDR3 length: 18 amino acids. The CDR3 reads CASSHRPTGGVGSYGYTF. The CDR3 DNA sequence: TGTGCCAGCAGCCACCGACCCACAGGGGGCGTCGGGAGCTATGGCTACACCTTC.

The V call is TRBV7-2, the J call TRBJ1-2, with 7 bases matching TRBD1. V was clipped by 0 bases and J by 6 bases; unmatched bases: 7. CDR1 and CDR2 from the germline V gene are SGHTA and FQGNSA. CDR3 length: 15 residues. The DNA of the CDR3 is TGTGCCAGCAGCTTAGCGATTACAGGGGAGGATGGCTACACCTTC. This sequence encodes CASSLAITGEDGYTF.

This chain uses TRBV28 with TRBJ1-5; D call uncertain. V gave up 3 bases and J gave up 7 bases, with 13 bases separating them. The length of the CDR3 is 14 residues. From germline, CDR1 is MDHEN and CDR2 SYDVKM. CDR3 residues: CASSFRGSYQPQHF. The CDR3 DNA is TGTGCCAGCAGTTTCCGGGGTTCTTACCAGCCCCAGCATTTT.

This chain links TRBV19 with TRBJ2-5, with D possibly matching TRBD1 (5 bases). The CDR3 length is 15 residues. The germline CDR1 and CDR2 sequences are LNHDA and SQIVND (reference sequence). Deletions cut 4 bases from V and 1 base from J, with 13 bases between. DNA for the CDR3: TGTGCCAGTAGTAACCTCAGACAGATCCAAGAGACCCAGTACTTC. Protein sequence: CASSNLRQIQETQYF.

The chain recombines TRBV19 with TRBJ2-3; D possibly corresponds to TRBD2 (6 bases). The V gene lost 4 bases and the J gene lost 0 bases, with 8 bases spanning the gap. Per the germline V gene, CDR1 is LNHDA and CDR2 is SQIVND (reference sequence). This CDR3 comprises 14 residues. Here the CDR3 reads CASSSGTSTDTQYF. CDR3 nucleotides: TGTGCCAGTAGTAGCGGGACGAGCACAGATACGCAGTATTTT.

This chain connects TRBV30 to TRBJ2-5; the D is unclear. V lost 4 bases and J lost 1, with 7 bases in between. Germline lookup yields CDR1 GTSNPN and CDR2 SVGIG (reference sequence). This CDR3 comprises 12 residues. The CDR3 is CAWTVLQETQYF. CDR3 coding DNA: TGTGCCTGGACCGTACTCCAAGAGACCCAGTACTTC.

Note on this clone: One end of the junction varies from germline; a read error may be responsible. The chain has TRBV5-1 and TRBJ1-1; weak D call: TRBD1 (6 bases). In germline, CDR1 is SGHRS, CDR2 YFSETQ. The CDR3 has 16 residues. The CDR3 region is CARSFPRGGGNTEAFF. In DNA, the CDR3 is TGCGCCCGCAGCTTCCCTCGAGGGGGGGGGAACACTGAAGCTTTCTTT.

This chain joins TRBV2 and TRBJ2-5; 7 bases are shared with TRBD2. Germline V CDR1 and CDR2: SNHLY, FYNNEI. After removal of 6 bases from V and 4 bases from J, the junction contained 11 bases not matched to a gene. The CDR3 runs to 15 residues. The chain's CDR3 is CASSGDWGGGETQYF. DNA for the CDR3: TGTGCCAGCAGCGGGGACTGGGGGGGAGGAGAGACCCAGTACTTC.

V and J are TRBV6-5 and TRBJ2-7; 13 bases are shared with TRBD2. CDR3 length: 14 amino acids. Germline-derived CDR1 and CDR2 are MNHEY and SVGAGI. Germline trimming cut 7 bases from V and 7 bases from J; bases unmatched to any gene: 7. The DNA of the CDR3 is TGTGCCAGCAAAGGACTAGCGGGAGAGTTTGAGCAGTACTTC. Protein: CASKGLAGEFEQYF.

CDR3 protein: CASSLVRRGSNQPQHF. The CDR3 nucleotides read TGTGCCAGCAGCTTAGTACGCAGGGGTAGCAATCAGCCCCAGCATTTT. The chain carries TRBV7-3 and TRBJ1-5, with D maybe TRBD1 (6 bases). This CDR3 has 16 residues. V gave up 2 bases and J gave up 0 bases, with 11 bases separating them. Germline V gene data show CDR1 as SGHTA and CDR2 as FQGTGA.

The J gene is TRBJ1-2, the V gene TRBV6-5; D may be TRBD1 (5 bases). There are 15 residues in the CDR3. Germline loops: CDR1 MNHEY, CDR2 SVGAGI. V was pared by 6 bases and J by 2 bases, with 16 bases between. Here the CDR3 DNA reads TGTGCCAGCAGCGGGACGGGGGATATAAACTATGGCTACACCTTC. Protein: CASSGTGDINYGYTF.

This chain connects TRBV18 to TRBJ1-5; D might be TRBD1 (6 bases). The V gene lost 2 bases and the J gene lost 1 base, with 9 bases spanning the gap. The V gene's germline CDR1 is KGHSH and CDR2 LQKENI. The CDR3 has 15 residues. CDR3 in amino acids: CASSPGGASNQPQHF. For the CDR3, the DNA is TGTGCCAGCTCACCAGGGGGCGCGAGCAATCAGCCCCAGCATTTT.

This clone was picked up one time. This chain joins TRBV18 and TRBJ2-5; no clear D. V was shortened by 2 bases and J by 4 bases, with 8 bases between the two germline ends. CDR3 size: 13 residues. Germline-derived CDR1 and CDR2 are KGHSH and LQKENI. CDR3 nucleotides: TGTGCCAGCTCACCAGGCAGGCGAGAGACCCAGTACTTC. Amino acids: CASSPGRRETQYF.

This chain uses TRBV28 with TRBJ1-4; TRBD1 agrees at 9 bases. The V and J ends lost 5 bases and 7 bases, in that order; junction bases with no gene match: 11. CDR1 MDHEN and CDR2 SYDVKM come from the germline V gene. CDR3 size: 16 residues. Here the CDR3 DNA reads TGTGCCAGCAGTCCGATCGGGACAGGGAAGGGTGAAAAACTGTTTTTT. The encoded protein is CASSPIGTGKGEKLFF.

The CDR3 loop is CASSAGDTQYF. As DNA, the CDR3 is TGTGCCAGCAGCGCAGGGGATACGCAGTATTTT. V gene TRBV7-9 combines with J gene TRBJ2-3; D possibly corresponds to TRBD1 (5 bases). V was shortened by 5 bases and J by 6 bases, with 6 bases between the two germline ends. CDR1 SEHNR and CDR2 FQNEAQ come from the germline V gene (reference sequence). The CDR3 extends over 11 amino acids.

This chain links TRBV12-5 with TRBJ2-4; D gene uncertain. CDR1 and CDR2 from the germline V gene are LGHNT and FRNRAP. The CDR3 contains 15 residues. The V gene lost 4 bases and the J gene lost 7 bases, with 17 bases spanning the gap. The CDR3 loop is CASGSTAVKRNIQYF. CDR3 sequence (DNA): TGTGCTAGTGGTTCTACTGCGGTTAAACGGAACATTCAGTACTTC.

This clone was detected once. The chain couples TRBV27 to TRBJ2-1, with 9 nucleotides matching TRBD2. V was clipped by 4 bases and J by 4 bases; unmatched bases: 11. Per the germline V gene, CDR1 is MNHEY and CDR2 is SMNVEV (reference sequence). This CDR3 comprises 17 residues. This CDR3 reads CASSSAGGSGFYNEQFF. The CDR3, as DNA: TGTGCCAGCAGTTCAGCGGGAGGATCGGGATTTTACAATGAGCAGTTCTTC.

The V and J genes are TRBV14 and TRBJ1-2; maybe TRBD1 (6 bases). Looked up from germline, CDR1 is SGHDN and CDR2 is FVKESK. Between the trimmed V and J ends, which lost 1 base and 3 bases, there was a span of 9 bases. CDR3 length: 14 residues. For the CDR3, the DNA is TGTGCCAGCAGCCAAGTGGGGGCAGACTATGGCTACACCTTC. This encodes CASSQVGADYGYTF.

J is TRBJ2-7 and V is TRBV10-1; tentative D call: TRBD1 (6 bases). Germline V CDR1 and CDR2: WNHNN, SYGVQD (reference sequence). The CDR3 has 16 residues. Trimming took off 1 base at V and 4 bases at J, with 17 bases between the two ends. Here the CDR3 reads CASSEFSGARKYEQYF. CDR3 in DNA: TGCGCCAGCAGTGAGTTCTCAGGGGCAAGGAAATACGAGCAGTACTTC.

V is TRBV7-9 and J is TRBJ1-1, with 9 bases aligning to TRBD1. J was trimmed by 5 bases and V by 2 bases; bases with no gene match: 3. The CDR3 sequence is 14 residues long. Germline CDR1 SEHNR, CDR2 FQNEAQ (reference sequence). This chain's CDR3 is CASSLTGTGTEAFF. CDR3 nucleotide sequence: TGTGCCAGCAGCTTAACCGGGACAGGGACTGAAGCTTTCTTT. Full variable domain (outside the CDR3, taken from reference TRBV7-9 and TRBJ1-1): DTGVSQNPRHKITKRGQNVTFRCDPISEHNRLYWYRQTLGQGPEFLTYFQNEAQLEKSRLLSDRFSAERPKGSFSTLEIQRTEQGDSAMYLCASSLTGTGTEAFFGQGTRLTVV.